Reported below is one T cell receptor (beta chain). Its antigen is unknown. Primers used in a second PCR of about 7 to 11 cycles were a sample-barcoded 5' primer and a J-beta primer mix. Each cDNA molecule was tagged by a template-switch adaptor that had 12 random nucleotides. TCRdb passed the 5' RACE reads through MiXCR, listing each CDR3 protein once. The sample includes some 1.6 million distinct CDR3 sequences, about 35% of them seen just once. The source of the sample is a study of blood T cells in healthy people across ages. Across the study: Template switching caught about one barcoded beta molecule for each two T cells. Study-wide points: Per-million-T-cell TCR beta diversity fell roughly linearly with age. Investigators viewed diversity estimates from one million T cells as underestimates, the study reported.

This clonotype was sampled from a woman in her twenties or thirties in good health. The material sequenced was blood.

CDR3 residues: CASSGTAIRHEQFF. The DNA for the CDR3 is TGTGCCAGCAGTGGGACAGCGATCAGGCATGAGCAGTTCTTC. The chain is built from TRBV2 and TRBJ2-1; possibly TRBD1 for D (6 bases). Germline V gene data show CDR1 as SNHLY and CDR2 as FYNNEI. The CDR3 contains 14 residues. The V end lost 4 bases, the J end lost 8 bases, and 15 bases lay between the germline ends.